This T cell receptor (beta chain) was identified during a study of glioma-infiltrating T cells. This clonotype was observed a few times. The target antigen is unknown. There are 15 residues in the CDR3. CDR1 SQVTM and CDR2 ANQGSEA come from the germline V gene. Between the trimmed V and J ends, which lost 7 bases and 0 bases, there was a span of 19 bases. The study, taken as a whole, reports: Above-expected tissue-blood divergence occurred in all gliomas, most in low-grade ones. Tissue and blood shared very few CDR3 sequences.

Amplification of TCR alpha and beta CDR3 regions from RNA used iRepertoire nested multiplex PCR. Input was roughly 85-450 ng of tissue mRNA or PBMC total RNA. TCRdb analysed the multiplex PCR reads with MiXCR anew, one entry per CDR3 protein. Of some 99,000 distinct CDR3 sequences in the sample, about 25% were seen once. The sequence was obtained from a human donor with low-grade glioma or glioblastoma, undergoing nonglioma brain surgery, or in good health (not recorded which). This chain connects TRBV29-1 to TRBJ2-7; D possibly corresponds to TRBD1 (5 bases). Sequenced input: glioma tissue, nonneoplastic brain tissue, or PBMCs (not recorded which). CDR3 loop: CSGAIRVRSSYEQYF. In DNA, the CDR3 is TGCAGCGGTGCGATCAGGGTCAGGAGCTCCTACGAGCAGTACTTC.